This TCR beta chain appears in the sequencing data of a study of CD8 T cells in Susac syndrome. Background on the study: Susac syndrome patients were untreated, on corticosteroids with some adding intravenous immunoglobulin, or on intravenous immunoglobulin only.

About this clonotype: Its antigen is unknown.

From germline, CDR1 is SGHDN and CDR2 FVKESK. The CDR3 is 14 residues long. The V gene lost 4 bases and the J gene lost 7 bases, with 15 bases spanning the gap. Study-wide results and limits: In Susac syndrome, the CD4+ T cell repertoires did not show clonal expansion.

After extraction with the RNeasy kit, about 0.5 to 1 ug of the RNA was reverse transcribed using random hexamers. The CDR3 of TCR beta was amplified by immunoSEQ multiplex PCR across 54 Vbeta and 13 Jbeta. TCRdb used MiXCR to reprocess the immunoSEQ multiplex PCR reads, holding one entry per CDR3 protein. The table lists about 140,000 distinct CDR3 sequences, just under 95% of them singletons. The clonotype comes from a human donor with Susac syndrome. V usage is TRBV14 and J usage is TRBJ2-3; possible D gene TRBD1, 6 bases. Sample: CD4+ T cells from PBMCs. The chain's CDR3 is CASSPTSQGYTQYF. The CDR3 bases are TGTGCCAGCAGCCCCACTTCACAGGGTTATACGCAGTATTTT.